Reported below is one T cell receptor (beta chain). Its specificity is unknown. Cultured CD4+ T-cell DNA underwent Oncomine TCR Beta short-read sequencing. TCRdb fed the PCR reads into MiXCR, producing one record per CDR3 protein. The sample gives fewer than 8,500 distinct CDR3 sequences, around three fifths of which show up once; 22% is in the top ten. Treatment defined: roughly nine-day PBMC culture with coronavirus spike peptide pools or control peptides (ViraFEST assay). This record comes from a study of vaccination and CD4 T cells after COVID-19. On the study more broadly: Median time from COVID diagnosis to post-COVID sampling was 101 days (35 to 161).

CDR1 is DFQATT, CDR2 SNEGSKA, per germline (reference sequence). The CDR3 is 13 amino acids. Unmatched junction bases numbered 5, after V lost 6 bases and J lost 4 bases. The chain links TRBV20-1 to TRBJ1-1; 10 bases align to TRBD1. This TCR derives from a human donor who had recovered from COVID-19. Material: CD4+ T cells from blood, cultured in vitro. CDR3 nucleotide sequence: TGCAGTGCAGGGACAGGGGCCTCCACTGAAGCTTTCTTT. It translates to CSAGTGASTEAFF.